Each of the 12 T cell receptor beta chains below was sequenced from the same sample in a study of CD8+ T cells in alopecia areata. As for treatment: oral pan-JAK inhibitor, 5-10 mg twice daily. Sequencing templates came from extracted RNA that was reverse transcribed into cDNA. Produced via immunoSEQ multiplex PCR; TCRdb's table is partial and in-frame only. The sample has 150,000 to 200,000 clones, roughly 65% seen once. The sample consisted of CD4+ T cells sorted from blood, taken at week 4, from a patient treated with tofacitinib. These receptors were taken from a human donor with alopecia areata.

This chain uses TRBV6-5 with TRBJ2-4; D gene uncertain. Trimming removed 7 bases from V and 3 bases from J, with 10 bases in between. CDR3 size: 13 residues. Germline V gives CDR1 MNHEY, CDR2 SVGAGI. CDR3 sequence (DNA): TGTGCCAGCACCGAGGTAGTCAAAAACATTCAGTACTTC. This gives the protein CASTEVVKNIQYF.

This sequence joins TRBV30 and TRBJ1-2; no definite D call. Trimming cost V 2 bases and J 1 base, with 14 bases left between them. Germline V gene lookup returns CDR1 GTSNPN and CDR2 SVGIG (reference sequence). This CDR3 contains 15 residues. In DNA, the CDR3 is TGTGCCTGGAGTATAAGCCGGGGTTTTAACTATGGCTACACCTTC. Protein sequence: CAWSISRGFNYGYTF.

The table lists this clone with a count of one. The chain combines TRBV5-6 with TRBJ1-4; 9 nucleotides align to TRBD1. This CDR3 is 15 amino acids long. Germline CDR1 is SGHDT and CDR2 is YYEEEE. V shed 4 bases and J 7 bases; nucleotides not matched to a gene: 8. The CDR3 region is CASSPRTGETEKLFF. The DNA for the CDR3 is TGTGCCAGCAGCCCCCGGACAGGGGAAACTGAAAAACTGTTTTTT.

With regard to this clone: In the same sample, other DNA sequences code for this CDR3. The chain uses TRBV30 and TRBJ1-6; the match to TRBD1 covers 7 bases. CDR1 and CDR2 (germline): GTSNPN, SVGIG (reference sequence). The CDR3 loop spans 15 amino acids. With 3 bases clipped from V and 0 bases from J, the junction kept 2 bases outside the gene matches. The CDR3 sequence is CAWRTGSSYNSPLHF. In DNA form, the CDR3 reads TGTGCCTGGAGGACAGGGAGCTCCTATAATTCACCCCTCCACTTT.

This clone was seen a handful of times. Written as DNA, the CDR3 is TGTGCCAGTGCAGAGGGGCCGTTCAACGAGCAGTACTTC. Protein product: CASAEGPFNEQYF. The chain combines TRBV7-3 with TRBJ2-7, with D possibly being TRBD1 or TRBD2 (5 bases each). Germline V gene lookup returns CDR1 SGHTA and CDR2 FQGTGA. There are 13 residues in the CDR3. With 9 bases removed from V and 5 bases from J, the gap between germline ends came to 17 bases.

V gene TRBV29-1 combines with J gene TRBJ1-2; D gene ambiguous. The CDR3 sequence is 11 residues long. Germline loops: CDR1 SQVTM, CDR2 ANQGSEA. V was cut by 2 bases and J by 6 bases, with 7 bases left in between. CDR3 sequence reads: CSVELADGYTF. In DNA, the CDR3 is TGCAGCGTTGAATTGGCAGATGGCTACACCTTC.

This clone has only one observation. The genes are TRBV30 and TRBJ1-5, with 7 bases fitting TRBD1. The CDR3 covers 16 residues. Germline V lookup: CDR1 GTSNPN, CDR2 SVGIG (reference sequence). V trimming: 1 base; J trimming: 1 base; junction bases outside the gene matches: 7. Here the CDR3 reads CAWSGDWDRSNQPQHF. The CDR3 region has the DNA TGTGCCTGGAGTGGGGATTGGGACAGAAGCAATCAGCCCCAGCATTTT.

The chain is built from TRBV25-1 and TRBJ1-2; 7 bases line up with TRBD1. This CDR3 is built from 15 residues. Per germline, CDR1 MGHDK and CDR2 SYGVNS. Losses at the gene ends were 4 bases for V and 8 bases for J; bases not matched to a gene: 13. CDR3 DNA sequence: TGTGCCAGCAGTGCCCAGGGGGGGCCGCCATGGGGCTACACCTTC. Translating gives CASSAQGGPPWGYTF.

This clone has a single count. V is TRBV30 and J is TRBJ1-2, with 8 bases lining up with TRBD1. The CDR3 contains 15 residues. The germline CDR1 and CDR2 sequences are GTSNPN and SVGIG (reference sequence). With V trimmed by 6 bases and J by 3 bases, 12 bases remained unmatched. CDR3 loop: CACPRGVTGDYGYTF. The CDR3 bases are TGTGCCTGCCCACGGGGAGTGACAGGGGACTATGGCTACACCTTC.

The chain is built from TRBV30 and TRBJ1-5; tentatively, D is TRBD1 (6 bases). Per the germline V gene, CDR1 is GTSNPN and CDR2 is SVGIG (reference sequence). This CDR3 contains 15 residues. V shed 0 bases and J shed 0 bases, with 9 bases lying between them. The CDR3 sequence: CAWSVGTNSNQPQHF. The CDR3 DNA is TGTGCCTGGAGTGTTGGGACAAATAGCAATCAGCCCCAGCATTTT.

The J gene is TRBJ1-5, the V gene TRBV12-2. TRBV12-2 is given as a pseudogene. The CDR3 has 12 residues. Written as DNA, the CDR3 is TGTGCAAGTCGCTTTCGCCATCAGCCCCAGCATTTT. This codes for CASRFRHQPQHF.

This rearrangement joins TRBV29-1 to TRBJ2-2, with no clear D. CDR1 and CDR2 (germline): SQVTM, ANQGSEA. The CDR3 sequence is 13 residues long. V was pared by 1 base and J by 7 bases, with 10 bases between. The CDR3 is CSVEVLVGGELFF. CDR3 DNA sequence: TGCAGCGTTGAAGTGCTCGTCGGCGGGGAGCTGTTTTTT.